This TCR beta chain derives from a study of blood T cell repertoires in COVID-19 (dated by TCRdb to about 2020). The study in broad terms: Collaborator samples came from the United States, Italy and Spain and covered acute and convalescent phases of COVID-19. The material from the prospective study consisted of cDNA or gDNA derived from T cells, B-cell-depleted T cells, or PBMCs. Subjects who had been exposed to COVID-19, were actively infected with it, or had recovered from it provided the deeply sampled blood TCRbeta repertoires that made up the dataset. A freely available public database, intended as a resource for researchers studying the immune response to SARS-CoV-2, is where the repertoires were released. Samples were obtained from the ongoing ImmuneRACE study (first 160 participants) and from over 1,000 subjects provided by 6 global collaborators. Sample metadata almost always included a de-identified subject ID, COVID-19 status, age in years and sex. Where HLA class I and class II types were available, the types were taken from metadata supplied by the sample provider, not from assay-based typing.

The CDR3, cysteine through phenylalanine, is 15 amino acids long. Solely the CDR3 DNA is kept, with 45 bases framed from the first base. CDR1 and CDR2 were assigned from the germline V gene as SGHRS and YFSETQ. The junction shows trimming of 4 bases on V and 2 bases on J, plus 16 bases between the germline ends. Study-wide conclusions, independent of this receptor: The quantity of clinical and demographic metadata differed by source and by participant and was supplied without curation.

Participants in the prospective study were aged 18 to 89 years, lived in 20 to 25 United States geographic areas, and enrolled through a virtual design. In the prospective study, cohorts were assigned on the basis of participant-reported clinical history obtained from a screening survey and a study questionnaire. For ImmuneRACE Cohort 3, a participant was defined as recovered based on two consecutive negative NP/OP PCR tests, clearance by a healthcare professional, or resolution of symptoms. In the prospective study, mobile phlebotomists collected whole blood, serum and a nasopharyngeal or oropharyngeal swab from each participant. Participants in the prospective study had the option to provide additional blood draws and questionnaires over a roughly 2-month period. Before DNA extraction, blood samples from the prospective study were shipped at room temperature or frozen. TCRbeta CDR3 regions were amplified from genomic DNA by means of the immunoSEQ Assay, a bias-controlled multiplex PCR. For the original study's pipeline: Within the assay, amplification of reference gene primers was used to estimate how many nucleated cells each sample contained. To quantify the absolute abundance of each unique TCRbeta CDR3 rearrangement, sequence reads were collapsed and filtered. Productive Simpson clonality was computed per sample as the square root of Simpson's diversity index over productive rearrangements. The table was pulled from immuneACCESS by TCRdb, which kept in-frame rearrangements only. Such tables lose some clones; where checked, under half of the loss comes from unresolved V genes, and the rest has no known cause. V, J and clone size are taken as reported in that table, and D and trimming were inferred from the DNA itself. This sample holds 300,000 to 450,000 clones; 70% to 90% were observed only once. Jointly, the top ten make up roughly 1.2% of the sample.

In the case of this clone: Its specific antigen is unknown. There are no base qualities to consult, and no much larger clone falls within one base.

Sequencing input: PBMCs or T cells enriched from blood (not recorded which). The receptor was isolated from a woman aged 18-29 years who had recovered from COVID-19. The chain joins TRBV5-1 to TRBJ2-7, and TRBD2 may be the D gene, going by 6 matching bases. The CDR3 amino acid sequence is: CASSQFPGDPYEQYF. In nucleotide form, the sequence is TGCGCCAGCAGCCAATTCCCGGGGGATCCCTACGAGCAGTACTTC. Beyond the CDR3, the reference TRBV5-1 and TRBJ2-7 genes provide the residues; the full variable domain reads: KAGVTQTPRYLIKTRGQQVTLSCSPISGHRSVSWYQQTPGQGLQFLFEYFSETQRNKGNFPGRFSGRQFSNSRSEMNVSTLELGDSALYLCASSQFPGDPYEQYFGPGTRLTVT.